Following are 13 T cell receptor beta chains from one sample sequenced in a study of identical twins. MiXCR was run by TCRdb on the 5' RACE reads, yielding one entry per CDR3 protein. This sample has roughly 250,000 distinct CDR3 sequences, with around 6.6% found just once. The sample was also reused in another study, on yellow fever vaccine responses in identical twins.

Input material: memory (CD45RO+) T cells sorted from blood. The receptors were gathered from a woman aged 18-29 years in good health.

This clonotype was observed once. The V call is TRBV6-1, the J call TRBJ2-5; perhaps TRBD1 as D (5 bases). The V gene's germline CDR1 is MNHNS and CDR2 SASEGT. V lost 6 bases, J lost 1 base, and 12 bases lay in between. The CDR3 spans 14 residues. The chain's CDR3 is CASRRTWVQETQYF. The CDR3 DNA follows: TGTGCCAGCAGGAGGACATGGGTCCAAGAGACCCAGTACTTC.

By its share, this clonotype is medium-sized. This chain uses TRBV2 with TRBJ2-7; D unresolved. The CDR3 spans 13 residues. The germline CDR1 and CDR2 sequences are SNHLY and FYNNEI. The germline V and J ends were trimmed by 7 bases and 0 bases, with 10 bases remaining between them. The CDR3 loop reads CASTQADSYEQYF. The CDR3 DNA reads as TGTGCCAGCACGCAGGCCGACTCCTACGAGCAGTACTTC.

This CDR3 is CASSQRGGGGVGTDTQYF. The CDR3 bases are TGCGCCAGCAGCCAAAGGGGTGGAGGGGGGGTGGGCACAGATACGCAGTATTTT. V is TRBV4-1 and J is TRBJ2-3; possibly TRBD2 for D (7 bases). CDR1 MGHRA and CDR2 YSYEKL come from the germline V gene. The V and J ends lost 2 bases and 1 base respectively, with 19 bases between them. The CDR3 is made up of 18 amino acids.

This clonotype has a handful of counts. The chain carries TRBV7-8 and TRBJ2-3, with D perhaps matching TRBD2 (7 bases). CDR1 SGHVS and CDR2 FQNEAQ come from the germline V gene. The CDR3 contains 17 residues. The V end lost 1 base, the J end lost 3 bases, and 17 bases lay between the germline ends. CDR3 DNA sequence: TGTGCCAGCAGCTTAGTGCCGGGGGGCAGTATTACAGATACGCAGTATTTT. Protein: CASSLVPGGSITDTQYF. Using reference TRBV7-8 and TRBJ2-3 for the parts outside the CDR3, the full variable domain is GAGVSQSPRYKVAKRGQDVALRCDPISGHVSLFWYQQALGQGPEFLTYFQNEAQLDKSGLPSDRFFAERPEGSVSTLKIQRTQQEDSAVYLCASSLVPGGSITDTQYFGPGTRLTVL.

This clonotype showed up many times. The rearrangement joins TRBV5-1 to TRBJ2-1, with 8 bases matching TRBD2. The germline gives CDR1 SGHRS, CDR2 YFSETQ. The J segment lost 0 bases and the V segment lost 4 bases, leaving 6 bases of the junction unmatched. This CDR3 spans 16 amino acids. The CDR3 reads CASSAGGTSSYNEQFF. CDR3 in DNA: TGCGCCAGCAGCGCTGGCGGGACTAGCTCCTACAATGAGCAGTTCTTC.

This clonotype was observed a few times. V and J are TRBV27 and TRBJ1-5; 8 nucleotides align to TRBD1. From germline, CDR1 is MNHEY and CDR2 SMNVEV (reference sequence). The CDR3 totals 14 residues. V dropped 6 bases and J dropped 5; count of bases not matched to a gene: 6. CDR3 DNA: TGTGCCAGCAGGACCGGACAGGGAGATCAGCCCCAGCATTTT. It specifies CASRTGQGDQPQHF.

This clonotype was counted a few times. At one boundary the junction diverges from the germline segment, which might be a read error. This chain uses TRBV20-1 with TRBJ1-4; no reliable D call. Germline V gene data show CDR1 as DFQATT and CDR2 as SNEGSKA (reference sequence). This CDR3 contains 11 residues. In DNA form, the CDR3 reads TGCAGTGCTAGTGATGGACGGCAGGAGAAATTT. It specifies CSASDGRQEKF.

This clonotype has just a few counts. The V call is TRBV4-1, the J call TRBJ1-2, with TRBD1 matching 8 bases. J was trimmed by 4 bases and V by 1 base; bases with no gene match: 5. This CDR3 is 15 amino acids long. Germline V lookup: CDR1 MGHRA, CDR2 YSYEKL. CDR3 sequence reads: CASSQAGQGIYGYTF. CDR3 DNA sequence: TGCGCCAGCAGCCAAGCTGGACAGGGAATCTATGGCTACACCTTC.

This clonotype was observed a handful of times. J is TRBJ2-2 and V is TRBV6-4; TRBD2 is a possible D gene (5 bases). This CDR3 contains 13 residues. Germline CDR1 MRHNA, CDR2 SNTAGT. The V end was cut by 6 bases, the J end by 6 bases, with 11 bases between. This CDR3 reads CASSPRESGELFF. DNA for the CDR3: TGTGCCAGCAGCCCCCGGGAATCCGGGGAGCTGTTTTTT.

This clonotype was seen ten or more times. This sequence joins TRBV4-1 and TRBJ1-4; no definite D call. The V gene lost 5 bases and the J gene lost 3 bases, with 13 bases spanning the gap. The CDR3 runs 15 residues. Germline CDR1 is MGHRA and CDR2 is YSYEKL. This CDR3 reads CASSARRVANEKLFF. DNA of the CDR3: TGCGCCAGCAGCGCCCGACGGGTGGCTAATGAAAAACTGTTTTTT.

This clonotype was counted between two and nine times. The V and J genes are TRBV11-2 and TRBJ2-6, with D possibly being TRBD2 (5 bases). Germline-derived CDR1 and CDR2 are SGHAT and FQNNGV. The CDR3 has 12 amino acids. V was clipped by 5 bases and J by 13 bases, with 12 bases between them. In nucleotides, the CDR3 is TGTGCCAGCAGCCCGGACTCTCGGGTCCTGACTTTC. This codes for CASSPDSRVLTF.

The chain couples TRBV4-2 to TRBJ2-3, with D possibly being TRBD2 (6 bases). Trimming left V 5 bases short and J 5 bases short, with 17 bases between. The length of the CDR3 is 15 residues. Germline CDR1 reads LGHNA; CDR2 reads YNFKEQ. CDR3 sequence: CASSTGAVGGDTQYF. The CDR3 DNA reads TGTGCCAGCAGCACGGGAGCGGTCGGGGGAGATACGCAGTATTTT.

This clonotype has a count of ten or more. The genes are TRBV5-1 and TRBJ1-2; 7 nucleotides line up with TRBD1. V lost 4 bases to trimming and J lost 3 bases; unmatched junction nucleotides: 6. CDR3 length: 14 residues. CDR1 is SGHRS and CDR2 is YFSETQ in the germline V gene. The CDR3 DNA is TGCGCCAGCAGCCCCGGGGACAGAGACTATGGCTACACCTTC. This translates into CASSPGDRDYGYTF.